There are many counts of the clone carrying this TCR beta chain. Its antigen is undetermined. This sample was included in a study of spatial heterogeneity in lung cancer. Study-wide background: The library had UMIs, and each TCR and UMI pair averaged more than ten raw reads.

Whole-study findings and limits: Expanded tumor TCRs that were ubiquitous appeared in blood more at resection than follow-up.

The germline V gene encodes CDR1 SGHDN and CDR2 FVKESK. CDR3 length equals 14 residues. Between the trimmed V and J ends, which lost 1 base and 6 bases, there was a span of 9 bases. The time point here: sample taken at primary tumor resection. Untreated early-stage non-small cell lung cancer patients, over 55 in total, were the donors. Whole RNA from tumor, nontumor lung or frozen PBMC was sequenced unsorted. From the 5' RACE reads, TCRdb called clonotypes with MiXCR, one entry per CDR3 protein. The repertoire includes more than 60,000 distinct CDR3 sequences, under 7.5% of them detected once, and roughly 14% sits in the top ten.

Sequencing used PBMCs, obtained at surgery. This rearrangement joins TRBV14 to TRBJ2-2; D is unclear. The source is a female donor with early-stage non-small cell lung cancer. The CDR3 sequence is CASSQVGRAGELFF. The CDR3 DNA follows: TGTGCCAGCAGCCAAGTGGGCCGGGCCGGGGAGCTGTTTTTT.